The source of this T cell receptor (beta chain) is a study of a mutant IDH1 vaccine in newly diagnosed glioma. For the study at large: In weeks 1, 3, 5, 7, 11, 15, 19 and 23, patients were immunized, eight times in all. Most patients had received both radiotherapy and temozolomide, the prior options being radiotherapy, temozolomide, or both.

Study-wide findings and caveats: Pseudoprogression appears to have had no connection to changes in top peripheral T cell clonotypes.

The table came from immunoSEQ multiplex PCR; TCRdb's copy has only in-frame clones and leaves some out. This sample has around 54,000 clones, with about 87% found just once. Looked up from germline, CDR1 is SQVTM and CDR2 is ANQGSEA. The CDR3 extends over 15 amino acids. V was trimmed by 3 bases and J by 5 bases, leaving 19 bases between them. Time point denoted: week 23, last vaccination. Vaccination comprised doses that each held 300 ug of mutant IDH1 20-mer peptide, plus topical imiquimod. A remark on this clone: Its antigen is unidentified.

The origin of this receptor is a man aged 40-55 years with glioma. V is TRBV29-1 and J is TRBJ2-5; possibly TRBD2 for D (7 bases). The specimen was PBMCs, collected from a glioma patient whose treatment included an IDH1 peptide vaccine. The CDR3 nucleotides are TGCAGCGTTGACCTACATACGGGGGGCCGTGAGACCCAGTACTTC. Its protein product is CSVDLHTGGRETQYF.